These 14 T cell receptor beta chains originate from one sample sequenced in a study of cytomegalovirus exposure and HLA in healthy donors. Primers included in the PCR were 60 Vbeta and 13 Jbeta primers. The method was immunoSEQ multiplex PCR; TCRdb's version includes in-frame clones alone and lacks a portion of them. This table holds around 200,000 clones, approximately 59% found once. Sample: PBMCs. These TCRs come from a man aged 35-49 years in good health and CMV-seronegative.

The chain carries TRBV6-6 and TRBJ1-5; maybe TRBD1 (6 bases). V was trimmed by 5 bases and J by 3 bases, leaving 14 bases between them. Per germline, CDR1 MNHNY and CDR2 SVGAGI (reference sequence). The CDR3 extends over 15 amino acids. The CDR3 DNA reads as TGTGCCAGCAGTGTTCCCGGACAGCTCAATCAGCCCCAGCATTTT. Residues: CASSVPGQLNQPQHF.

The rearrangement links TRBV2 to TRBJ1-1; D might be TRBD1 (6 bases). CDR1 is SNHLY, CDR2 FYNNEI, per germline. CDR3 size: 14 residues. V was cut by 6 bases and J by 3 bases, with 14 bases left in between. The CDR3 loop reads CASSADSSHTEAFF. CDR3 bases: TGTGCCAGCAGCGCGGACAGTTCTCACACTGAAGCTTTCTTT.

The chain uses TRBV18 and TRBJ1-1; tentatively, D is TRBD1 (5 bases). Deletions cut 3 bases from V and 3 bases from J, with 14 bases between. Germline values: CDR1 KGHSH, CDR2 LQKENI. The CDR3 consists of 15 residues. Here the CDR3 reads CASSPNGGGDTEAFF. CDR3 sequence (DNA): TGTGCCAGCTCACCTAACGGGGGAGGGGACACTGAAGCTTTCTTT.

This chain links TRBV18 with TRBJ1-5, with 9 bases identical to TRBD1. Germline V gene sequence: CDR1 KGHSH, CDR2 LQKENI. This CDR3 has 15 amino acids. The V gene end was trimmed by 5 bases and the J gene end by 4 bases; junction bases not matched to a gene: 6. This CDR3 reads CASSAGTGQNQPQHF. The CDR3, as DNA: TGTGCCAGCTCAGCCGGGACAGGGCAGAATCAGCCCCAGCATTTT.

The chain employs TRBV5-1 and TRBJ1-5, with D hard to call. V dropped 2 bases and J dropped 5 bases, with 8 bases sitting between them. This CDR3 region has 13 residues. CDR1 is SGHRS, CDR2 YFSETQ, per germline. In DNA form, the CDR3 reads TGCGCCAGCAGCTTCGGAGCCGATCAGCCCCAGCATTTT. It specifies CASSFGADQPQHF.

V gene TRBV7-2 combines with J gene TRBJ1-2, with no clear D. The germline V gene encodes CDR1 SGHTA and CDR2 FQGNSA. The germline V and J ends were trimmed by 2 bases and 2 bases, with 15 bases remaining between them. The CDR3 totals 16 residues. The CDR3 here is CASSLPGAFSNYGYTF. The CDR3 bases are TGTGCCAGCAGCTTACCCGGAGCTTTTTCGAACTATGGCTACACCTTC.

The chain joins TRBV5-8 to TRBJ2-1; TRBD1 matches at 7 bases. Germline-derived CDR1 and CDR2 are SGHTS and YDEGEE. This CDR3 is 16 amino acids long. V dropped 0 bases and J dropped 9; count of bases not matched to a gene: 12. In DNA form, the CDR3 reads TGTGCCAGCAGCTTGGCGGATAAGGGGGCGCCCGGTGAGCAGTTCTTC. This codes for CASSLADKGAPGEQFF.

The sample holds a few counts of this clone. This sequence joins TRBV29-1 and TRBJ2-7; 10 bases map to TRBD2. CDR3 length: 14 amino acids. V shed 3 bases, J shed 4 bases, and the junction held 6 bases outside the gene matches. The V gene's germline CDR1 is SQVTM and CDR2 ANQGSEA. The CDR3 here is CSVDGVAGGYEQYF. The CDR3 nucleotides are TGCAGCGTTGACGGGGTAGCGGGGGGATACGAGCAGTACTTC.

This chain uses TRBV25-1 with TRBJ1-1; 8 bases map to TRBD1. The CDR3 covers 17 residues. Germline V gives CDR1 MGHDK, CDR2 SYGVNS. V lost 5 bases to trimming and J lost 2 bases; unmatched junction nucleotides: 13. The DNA of the CDR3 is TGTGCCAGCAGTCCCCTTGGGTCGGGACAGGACAACACTGAAGCTTTCTTT. Protein product: CASSPLGSGQDNTEAFF.

This chain uses TRBV10-3 with TRBJ2-7; 8 bases map to TRBD1. The CDR3 extends over 14 amino acids. V lost 7 bases and J lost 5; bases outside the gene matches: 10. Germline loops: CDR1 ENHRY, CDR2 SYGVKD. Here the CDR3 DNA reads TGTGCCATCACTTCGGACAGGGATCGCAACGAGCAGTACTTC. Its translation is CAITSDRDRNEQYF.

The chain has TRBV5-1 and TRBJ2-2; D unresolved. CDR1 and CDR2 (germline): SGHRS, YFSETQ. CDR3 length: 14 amino acids. V lost 2 bases, J lost 4 bases, and 9 bases lay in between. The CDR3 region is CASSFTQPTGELFF. The CDR3 region has the DNA TGCGCCAGCAGCTTTACACAGCCCACCGGGGAGCTGTTTTTT.

This clone was seen only a few times. The J gene is TRBJ2-7, the V gene TRBV7-9, with TRBD2 as a possible D gene (6 bases). CDR3 length: 15 amino acids. Germline CDR1 reads SEHNR; CDR2 reads FQNEAQ (reference sequence). Trimming cost V 2 bases and J 3 bases, with 14 bases left between them. CDR3 sequence (DNA): TGTGCCAGCAGCTTACCCGAGGGCGGGATCTACGAGCAGTACTTC. Encoded protein: CASSLPEGGIYEQYF.

The genes are TRBV2 and TRBJ1-1; 8 bases agree with TRBD1. This CDR3 region has 12 residues. Trimming took 4 bases from V and 13 from J; bases not matched to a gene: 8. Germline CDR1 reads SNHLY; CDR2 reads FYNNEI. CDR3 coding DNA: TGTGCCAGCAGTGTCCGACAGGGGACAGGTTTCTTT. As protein: CASSVRQGTGFF.

This rearrangement joins TRBV6-6 to TRBJ1-2; TRBD1 aligns across 7 bases. The CDR3 sequence is 12 residues long. With 6 bases clipped from V and 8 bases from J, the junction kept 6 bases outside the gene matches. Per the germline V gene, CDR1 is MNHNY and CDR2 is SVGAGI (reference sequence). CDR3 residues: CASSPGQWGYTF. CDR3 DNA: TGTGCCAGCAGCCCGGGACAGTGGGGCTACACCTTC.